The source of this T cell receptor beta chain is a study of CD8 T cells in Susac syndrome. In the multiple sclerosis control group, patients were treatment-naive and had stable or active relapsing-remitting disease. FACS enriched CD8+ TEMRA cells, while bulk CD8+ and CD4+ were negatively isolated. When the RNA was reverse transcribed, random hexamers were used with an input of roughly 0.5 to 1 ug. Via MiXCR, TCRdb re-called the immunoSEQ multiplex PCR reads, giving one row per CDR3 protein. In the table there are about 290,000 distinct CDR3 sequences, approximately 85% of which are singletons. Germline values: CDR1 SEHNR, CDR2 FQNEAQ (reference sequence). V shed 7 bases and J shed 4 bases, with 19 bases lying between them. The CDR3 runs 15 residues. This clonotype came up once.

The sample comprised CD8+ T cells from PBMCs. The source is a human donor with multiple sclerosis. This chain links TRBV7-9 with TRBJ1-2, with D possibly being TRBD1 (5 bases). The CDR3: CASTRAPGQFYGYTF. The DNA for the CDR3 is TGTGCCAGCACCAGAGCGCCGGGGCAATTCTATGGCTACACCTTC.